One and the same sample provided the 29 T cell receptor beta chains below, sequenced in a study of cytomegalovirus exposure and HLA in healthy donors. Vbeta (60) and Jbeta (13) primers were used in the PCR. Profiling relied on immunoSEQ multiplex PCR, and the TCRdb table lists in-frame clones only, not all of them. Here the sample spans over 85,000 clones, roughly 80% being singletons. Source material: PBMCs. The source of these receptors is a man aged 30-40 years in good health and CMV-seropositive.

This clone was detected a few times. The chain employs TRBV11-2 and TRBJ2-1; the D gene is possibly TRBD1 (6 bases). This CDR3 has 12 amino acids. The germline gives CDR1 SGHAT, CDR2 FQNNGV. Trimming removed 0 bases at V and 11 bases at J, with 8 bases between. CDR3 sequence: CASSLDWDKQFF. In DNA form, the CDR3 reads TGTGCCAGCAGCTTAGACTGGGACAAGCAGTTCTTC.

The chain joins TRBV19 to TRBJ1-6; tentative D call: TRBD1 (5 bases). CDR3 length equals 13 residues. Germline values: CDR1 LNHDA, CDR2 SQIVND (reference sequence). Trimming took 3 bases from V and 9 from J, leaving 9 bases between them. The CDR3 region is CASSIGAGSPLHF. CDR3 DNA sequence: TGTGCCAGTAGTATTGGGGCCGGTTCACCCCTCCACTTT. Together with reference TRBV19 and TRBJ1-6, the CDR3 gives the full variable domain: DGGITQSPKYLFRKEGQNVTLSCEQNLNHDAMYWYRQDPGQGLRLIYYSQIVNDFQKGDIAEGYSVSREKKESFPLTVTSAQKNPTAFYLCASSIGAGSPLHFGNGTRLTVT.

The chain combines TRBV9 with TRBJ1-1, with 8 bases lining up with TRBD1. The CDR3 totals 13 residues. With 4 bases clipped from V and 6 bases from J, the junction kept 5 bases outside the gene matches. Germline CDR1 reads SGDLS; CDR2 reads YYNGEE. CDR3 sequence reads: CASSFDRGSEAFF. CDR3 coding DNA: TGTGCCAGCAGCTTTGACAGGGGCTCTGAAGCTTTCTTT.

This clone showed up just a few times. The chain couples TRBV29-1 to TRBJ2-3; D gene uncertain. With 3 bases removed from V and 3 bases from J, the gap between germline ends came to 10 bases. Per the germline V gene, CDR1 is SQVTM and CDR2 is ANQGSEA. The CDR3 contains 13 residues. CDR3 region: CSVEFSGTDTQYF. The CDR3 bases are TGCAGCGTTGAGTTCTCAGGAACAGATACGCAGTATTTT.

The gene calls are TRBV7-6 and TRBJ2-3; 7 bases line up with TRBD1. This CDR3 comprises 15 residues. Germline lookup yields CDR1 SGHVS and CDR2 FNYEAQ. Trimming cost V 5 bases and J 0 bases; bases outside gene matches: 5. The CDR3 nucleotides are TGTGCCAGCAGCCCCTCGACAGGGAGCACAGATACGCAGTATTTT. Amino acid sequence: CASSPSTGSTDTQYF. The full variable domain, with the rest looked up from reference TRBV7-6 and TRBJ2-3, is GAGVSQSPRYKVTKRGQDVALRCDPISGHVSLYWYRQALGQGPEFLTYFNYEAQQDKSGLPNDRFSAERPEGSISTLTIQRTEQRDSAMYRCASSPSTGSTDTQYFGPGTRLTVL.

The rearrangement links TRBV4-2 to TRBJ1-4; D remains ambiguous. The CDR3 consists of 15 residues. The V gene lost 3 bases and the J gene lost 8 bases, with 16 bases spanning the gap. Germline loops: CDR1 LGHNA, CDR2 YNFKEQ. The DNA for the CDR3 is TGTGCCAGCAGCCAGGATCCGGGAAGCAGGGAAAAACTGTTTTTT. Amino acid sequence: CASSQDPGSREKLFF.

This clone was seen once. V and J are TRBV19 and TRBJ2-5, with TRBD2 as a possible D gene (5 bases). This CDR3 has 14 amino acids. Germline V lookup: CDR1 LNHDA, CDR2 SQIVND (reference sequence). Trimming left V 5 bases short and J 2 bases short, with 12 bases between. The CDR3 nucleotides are TGTGCCAGTAGTTGGGGAGCTTCGCAAGAGACCCAGTACTTC. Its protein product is CASSWGASQETQYF.

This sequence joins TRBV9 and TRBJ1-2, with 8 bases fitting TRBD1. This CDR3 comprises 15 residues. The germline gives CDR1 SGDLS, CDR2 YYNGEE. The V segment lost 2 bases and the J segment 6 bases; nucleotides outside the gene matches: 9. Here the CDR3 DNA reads TGTGCCAGCAGCGTGTGGACAGGGCGTAATAATGGCTACACCTTC. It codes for CASSVWTGRNNGYTF.

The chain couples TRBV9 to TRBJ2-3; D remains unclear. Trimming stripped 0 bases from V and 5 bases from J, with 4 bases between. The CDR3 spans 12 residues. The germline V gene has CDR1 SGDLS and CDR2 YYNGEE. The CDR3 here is CASSVGQDTQYF. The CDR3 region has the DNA TGTGCCAGCAGCGTAGGTCAAGATACGCAGTATTTT.

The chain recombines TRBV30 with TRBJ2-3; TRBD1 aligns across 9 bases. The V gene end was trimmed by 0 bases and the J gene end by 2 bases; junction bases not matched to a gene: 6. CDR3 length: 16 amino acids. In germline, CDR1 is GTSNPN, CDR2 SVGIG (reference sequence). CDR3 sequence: CAWSVLTGGVTDTQYF. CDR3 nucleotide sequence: TGTGCCTGGAGTGTTCTTACAGGGGGCGTCACAGATACGCAGTATTTT.

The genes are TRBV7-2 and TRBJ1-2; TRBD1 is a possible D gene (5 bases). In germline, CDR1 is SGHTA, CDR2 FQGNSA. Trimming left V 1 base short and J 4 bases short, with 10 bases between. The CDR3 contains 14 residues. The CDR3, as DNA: TGTGCCAGCAGCTTAGGTCGGCAGGGCTATGGCTACACCTTC. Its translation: CASSLGRQGYGYTF.

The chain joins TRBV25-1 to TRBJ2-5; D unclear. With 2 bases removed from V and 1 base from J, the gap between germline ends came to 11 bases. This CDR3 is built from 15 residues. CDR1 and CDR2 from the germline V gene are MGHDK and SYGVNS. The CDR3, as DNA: TGTGCCAGCAGTGAACCACACAGTACCCAAGAGACCCAGTACTTC. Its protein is CASSEPHSTQETQYF.

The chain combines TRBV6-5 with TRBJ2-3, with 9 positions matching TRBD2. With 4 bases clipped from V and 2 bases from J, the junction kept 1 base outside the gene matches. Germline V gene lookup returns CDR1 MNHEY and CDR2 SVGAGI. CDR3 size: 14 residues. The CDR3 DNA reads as TGTGCCAGCAGTTGGACTAGCGACACAGATACGCAGTATTTT. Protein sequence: CASSWTSDTDTQYF.

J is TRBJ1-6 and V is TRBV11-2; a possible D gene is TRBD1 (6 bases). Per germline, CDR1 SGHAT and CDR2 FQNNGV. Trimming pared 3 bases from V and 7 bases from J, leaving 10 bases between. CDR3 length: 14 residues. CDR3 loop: CASSFLRGNSPLHF. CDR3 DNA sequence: TGTGCCAGCAGCTTTCTCAGGGGCAATTCACCCCTCCACTTT.

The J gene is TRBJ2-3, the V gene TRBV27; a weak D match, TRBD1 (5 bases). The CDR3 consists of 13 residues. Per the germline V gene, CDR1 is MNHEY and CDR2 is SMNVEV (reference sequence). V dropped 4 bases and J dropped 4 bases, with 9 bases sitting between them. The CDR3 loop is CASSWGRPDTQYF. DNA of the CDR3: TGTGCCAGCAGTTGGGGCAGACCAGATACGCAGTATTTT.

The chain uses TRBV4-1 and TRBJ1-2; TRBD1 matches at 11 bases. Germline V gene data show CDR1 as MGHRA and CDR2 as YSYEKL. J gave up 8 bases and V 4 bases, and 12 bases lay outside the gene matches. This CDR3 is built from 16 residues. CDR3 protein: CASSRGQGGHRRGYTF. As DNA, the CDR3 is TGCGCCAGCAGCCGGGGACAGGGGGGACATAGGAGGGGCTACACCTTC.

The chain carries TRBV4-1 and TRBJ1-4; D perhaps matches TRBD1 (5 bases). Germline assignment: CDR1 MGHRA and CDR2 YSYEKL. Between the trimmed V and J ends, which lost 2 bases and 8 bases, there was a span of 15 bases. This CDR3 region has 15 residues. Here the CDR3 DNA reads TGCGCCAGCAGCCAAAGGACCGGGGGTAGGGAAAAACTGTTTTTT. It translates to CASSQRTGGREKLFF.

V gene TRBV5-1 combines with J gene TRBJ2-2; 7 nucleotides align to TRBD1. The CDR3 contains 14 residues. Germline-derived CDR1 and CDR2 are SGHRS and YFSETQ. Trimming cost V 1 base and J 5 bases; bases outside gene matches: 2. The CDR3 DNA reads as TGCGCCAGCAGCTTGACCAGGGGGACCGGGGAGCTGTTTTTT. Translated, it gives CASSLTRGTGELFF.

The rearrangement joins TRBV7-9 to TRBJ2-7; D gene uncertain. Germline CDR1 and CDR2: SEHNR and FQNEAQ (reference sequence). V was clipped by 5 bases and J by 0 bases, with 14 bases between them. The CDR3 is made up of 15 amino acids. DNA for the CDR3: TGTGCCAGCAGCCCCAGGAAAGGCTCCTCCTACGAGCAGTACTTC. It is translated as CASSPRKGSSYEQYF.

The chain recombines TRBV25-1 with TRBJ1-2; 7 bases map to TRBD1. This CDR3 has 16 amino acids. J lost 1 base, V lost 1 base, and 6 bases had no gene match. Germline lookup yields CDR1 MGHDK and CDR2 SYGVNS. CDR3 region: CASSELGTDLNYGYTF. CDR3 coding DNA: TGTGCCAGCAGTGAATTGGGGACAGATCTTAACTATGGCTACACCTTC.

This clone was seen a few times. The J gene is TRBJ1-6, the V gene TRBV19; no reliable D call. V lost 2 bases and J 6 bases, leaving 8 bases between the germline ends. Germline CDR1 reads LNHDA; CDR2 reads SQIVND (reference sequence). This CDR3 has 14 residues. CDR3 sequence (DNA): TGTGCCAGTAGTATATTGCACGGTAATTCACCCCTCCACTTT. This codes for CASSILHGNSPLHF.

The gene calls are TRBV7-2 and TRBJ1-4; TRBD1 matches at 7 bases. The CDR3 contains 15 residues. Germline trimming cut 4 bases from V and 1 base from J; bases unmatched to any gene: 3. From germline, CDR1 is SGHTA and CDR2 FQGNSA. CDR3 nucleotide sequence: TGTGCCAGCAGCTCCAGGGGGTTAACTAATGAAAAACTGTTTTTT. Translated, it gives CASSSRGLTNEKLFF.

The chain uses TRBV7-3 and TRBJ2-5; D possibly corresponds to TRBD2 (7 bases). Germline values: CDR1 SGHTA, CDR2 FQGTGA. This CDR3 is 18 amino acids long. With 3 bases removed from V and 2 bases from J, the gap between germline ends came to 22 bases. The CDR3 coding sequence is TGTGCCAGCAGCTTTGGGTTTCGTGGCGGGGGCCCTCAAGAGACCCAGTACTTC. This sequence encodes CASSFGFRGGGPQETQYF.

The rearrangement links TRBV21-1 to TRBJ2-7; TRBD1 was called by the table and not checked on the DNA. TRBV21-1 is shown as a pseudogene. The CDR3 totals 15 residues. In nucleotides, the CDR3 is TGTGCCAGCAGCCCCTTCCGCGACAGAGTCTACGAGCAGTACTTC. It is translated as CASSPFRDRVYEQYF.

The CDR3 loop is CASSDLGNTEAFF. The CDR3 coding sequence is TGTGCCAGCAGTGATCTAGGGAACACTGAAGCTTTCTTT. The chain links TRBV6-1 to TRBJ1-1, with D uncertain. From germline, CDR1 is MNHNS and CDR2 SASEGT. The V end was cut by 3 bases, the J end by 1 base, with 6 bases between. There are 13 residues in the CDR3.

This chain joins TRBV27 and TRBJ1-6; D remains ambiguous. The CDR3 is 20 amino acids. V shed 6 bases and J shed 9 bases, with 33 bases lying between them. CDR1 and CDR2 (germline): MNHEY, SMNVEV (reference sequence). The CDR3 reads CASSIKLFHRAPGEGSPLHF. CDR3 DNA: TGTGCCAGCAGCATAAAATTGTTCCACCGGGCTCCCGGGGAGGGTTCACCCCTCCACTTT.

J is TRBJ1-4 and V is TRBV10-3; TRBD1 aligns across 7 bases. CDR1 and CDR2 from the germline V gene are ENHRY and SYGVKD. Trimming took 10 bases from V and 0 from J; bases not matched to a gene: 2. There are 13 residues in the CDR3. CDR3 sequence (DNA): TGTGCCACGACAGGGTCAACTAATGAAAAACTGTTTTTT. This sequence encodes CATTGSTNEKLFF.

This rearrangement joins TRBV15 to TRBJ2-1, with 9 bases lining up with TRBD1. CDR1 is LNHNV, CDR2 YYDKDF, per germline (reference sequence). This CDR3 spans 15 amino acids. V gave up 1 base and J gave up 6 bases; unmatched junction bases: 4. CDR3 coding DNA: TGTGCCACCAGCAGAGGACAGGGGGTAGGCAATGAGCAGTTCTTC. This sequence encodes CATSRGQGVGNEQFF.

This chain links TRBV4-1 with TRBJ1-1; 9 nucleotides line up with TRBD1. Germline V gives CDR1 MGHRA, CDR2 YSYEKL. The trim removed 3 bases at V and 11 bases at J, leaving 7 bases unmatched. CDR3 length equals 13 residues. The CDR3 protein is CASSHTGGAGAFF. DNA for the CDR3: TGCGCCAGCAGCCACACAGGGGGCGCGGGGGCTTTCTTT.